These 27 T cell receptor beta chains share one sample of origin, sequenced in a study of blood T cell repertoires in COVID-19. Clones were sequenced by immunoSEQ multiplex PCR, and TCRdb holds only the in-frame ones, with some missing. The sample comprises more than 300,000 clones, 85% to 90% of which are singletons, and 3.5% to 5% rests with the top ten. The sequenced material came from PBMCs or T cells enriched from blood (not recorded which). The receptors were sampled from a man aged 25-45 years who had recovered from COVID-19.

The rearrangement joins TRBV18 to TRBJ1-2; weak D call: TRBD1 (5 bases). The germline gives CDR1 KGHSH, CDR2 LQKENI. CDR3 size: 14 residues. The V end lost 4 bases, the J end lost 3 bases, and 12 bases lay between the germline ends. The CDR3 sequence: CASSLQGSDYGYTF. The DNA of the CDR3 is TGTGCCAGCTCACTCCAGGGCTCCGACTATGGCTACACCTTC.

This rearrangement joins TRBV12-3 or TRBV12-4 to TRBJ2-7, with no clear D. The CDR3 is 13 amino acids. V lost 4 bases, J lost 3 bases, and 10 bases lay in between. The CDR3 region is CASSYDTLYEQYF. The CDR3 DNA sequence: TGTGCCAGCAGTTACGACACCCTCTACGAGCAGTACTTC.

V and J are TRBV5-1 and TRBJ1-6; D is unresolved. Germline CDR1 SGHRS, CDR2 YFSETQ. The V end was cut by 4 bases, the J end by 10 bases, with 18 bases between. The CDR3 covers 15 residues. The DNA for the CDR3 is TGCGCCAGCAGCCACTCTGGGGTAGAGGGATCACCCCTCCACTTT. Its protein is CASSHSGVEGSPLHF.

V is TRBV11-3 and J is TRBJ2-1; the D gene is possibly TRBD1 (5 bases). The germline V gene encodes CDR1 SGHNT and CDR2 YENEEA. V was trimmed by 0 bases and J by 6 bases, leaving 12 bases between them. CDR3 size: 15 residues. DNA for the CDR3: TGTGCCAGCAGCTTAGATCAGACAGTCCTCAATGAGCAGTTCTTC. It translates to CASSLDQTVLNEQFF.

The rearrangement links TRBV11-2 to TRBJ2-7; 7 nucleotides line up with TRBD1. Germline loops: CDR1 SGHAT, CDR2 FQNNGV. CDR3 length equals 15 residues. Trimming at V came to 1 base and at J to 0 bases, leaving 3 bases not matched to a gene. Here the CDR3 DNA reads TGTGCCAGCAGCTTAGCGGGGACAGCCTCCTACGAGCAGTACTTC. Amino acid sequence: CASSLAGTASYEQYF.

The rearrangement joins TRBV24-1 to TRBJ2-1, with a tentative D call TRBD2 (7 bases). V was pared by 0 bases and J by 0 bases, with 11 bases between. The length of the CDR3 is 17 residues. Germline V gene lookup returns CDR1 KGHDR and CDR2 SFDVKD. The CDR3 loop reads CATSDLSAGASYNEQFF. The CDR3 bases are TGTGCCACCAGTGATTTGAGCGCGGGGGCCTCCTACAATGAGCAGTTCTTC.

This chain uses TRBV5-1 with TRBJ1-4; 9 bases align to TRBD1. Germline CDR1 and CDR2: SGHRS and YFSETQ. V was clipped by 0 bases and J by 7 bases; unmatched bases: 10. The CDR3 spans 17 residues. DNA for the CDR3: TGCGCCAGCAGCTTGGCTGGTACGGGACAGGGACGTGAAAAACTGTTTTTT. Its protein product is CASSLAGTGQGREKLFF.

The chain joins TRBV5-1 to TRBJ1-4, with 8 bases lining up with TRBD1. This CDR3 is built from 14 residues. Germline trimming cut 6 bases from V and 13 bases from J; bases unmatched to any gene: 14. Germline V gene data show CDR1 as SGHRS and CDR2 as YFSETQ. DNA for the CDR3: TGCGCCAGCACCCTAGGGACAGGTCTCGGTAGACTGTTTTTT. Translation: CASTLGTGLGRLFF.

The chain recombines TRBV11-3 with TRBJ2-1; possible D gene TRBD2, 5 bases. In germline, CDR1 is SGHNT, CDR2 YENEEA. V was cut by 5 bases and J by 7 bases, with 9 bases left in between. The CDR3 extends over 12 amino acids. In DNA, the CDR3 is TGTGCCAGCAGCGCCGAGGGTAATGAGCAGTTCTTC. Protein: CASSAEGNEQFF.

The V call is TRBV9, the J call TRBJ1-3; D gene uncertain. Trimming removed 2 bases from V and 6 bases from J, with 18 bases in between. CDR1 and CDR2 (germline): SGDLS, YYNGEE. The CDR3 is 16 residues long. The chain's CDR3 is CASSVNEGTSENTIYF. CDR3 in DNA: TGTGCCAGCAGCGTTAACGAGGGTACTTCGGAAAACACCATATATTTT.

This clone was observed a handful of times. The chain joins TRBV19 to TRBJ1-5; 8 nucleotides agree with TRBD1. There are 15 residues in the CDR3. Germline trimming cut 6 bases from V and 7 bases from J; bases unmatched to any gene: 11. Per germline, CDR1 LNHDA and CDR2 SQIVND (reference sequence). The CDR3 coding sequence is TGTGCCAGTAGGGGTTGGACAGGGAATTTGCAGCCCCAGCATTTT. The encoded protein is CASRGWTGNLQPQHF.

The V and J genes are TRBV5-1 and TRBJ2-1, with 9 bases identical to TRBD2. Per the germline V gene, CDR1 is SGHRS and CDR2 is YFSETQ. CDR3 length: 16 amino acids. V shed 1 base and J 6 bases; nucleotides not matched to a gene: 8. DNA for the CDR3: TGCGCCAGCAGCTTGTTGGCTAGCGGGAATATCAATGAGCAGTTCTTC. It yields the protein CASSLLASGNINEQFF.

The V and J genes are TRBV29-1 and TRBJ1-2; possibly TRBD1 for D (6 bases). The length of the CDR3 is 15 residues. Per germline, CDR1 SQVTM and CDR2 ANQGSEA. V was clipped by 6 bases and J by 7 bases, with 24 bases between them. The CDR3 loop reads CSVQITYRDLGGYTF. The CDR3 DNA reads TGCAGCGTGCAAATAACTTACAGGGATCTCGGTGGCTACACCTTC.

The chain combines TRBV5-1 with TRBJ1-1; D uncertain. Germline V gene sequence: CDR1 SGHRS, CDR2 YFSETQ. This CDR3 is built from 15 residues. Trimming pared 1 base from V and 1 base from J, leaving 11 bases between. CDR3 loop: CASSLWEQRNTEAFF. CDR3 DNA: TGCGCCAGCAGCTTGTGGGAGCAGCGGAACACTGAAGCTTTCTTT.

This clone was detected a few times. This sequence joins TRBV2 and TRBJ1-5; D possibly corresponds to TRBD1 (5 bases). Germline V gene sequence: CDR1 SNHLY, CDR2 FYNNEI. This CDR3 is 14 amino acids long. V lost 3 bases to trimming and J lost 5 bases, with 11 bases between them. CDR3 protein: CASSEQGPHQPQHF. The CDR3 DNA reads TGTGCCAGCAGTGAGCAGGGCCCCCATCAGCCCCAGCATTTT. Full variable domain (missing parts from reference TRBV2 and TRBJ1-5): EPEVTQTPSHQVTQMGQEVILRCVPISNHLYFYWYRQILGQKVEFLVSFYNNEISEKSEIFDDQFSVERPDGSNFTLKIRSTKLEDSAMYFCASSEQGPHQPQHFGDGTRLSIL.

The chain is built from TRBV11-2 and TRBJ2-3; TRBD2 might be the D (5 bases). CDR3 length: 16 residues. V was trimmed by 5 bases and J by 5 bases, leaving 20 bases between them. Germline CDR1 is SGHAT and CDR2 is FQNNGV. CDR3 DNA sequence: TGTGCCAGCAGCCCTAGCTTGGCCCTCGGAGGAGATACGCAGTATTTT. Protein product: CASSPSLALGGDTQYF. Full variable domain (missing parts from reference TRBV11-2 and TRBJ2-3): EAGVAQSPRYKIIEKRQSVAFWCNPISGHATLYWYQQILGQGPKLLIQFQNNGVVDDSQLPKDRFSAERLKGVDSTLKIQPAKLEDSAVYLCASSPSLALGGDTQYFGPGTRLTVL.

The CDR3 region is CASSSGTHGYTF. The CDR3 DNA sequence: TGTGCCAGCAGCTCCGGGACACATGGCTACACCTTC. V gene TRBV6-5 combines with J gene TRBJ1-2; maybe TRBD1 (6 bases). The CDR3 contains 12 residues. CDR1 is MNHEY and CDR2 is SVGAGI in the germline V gene. The V end lost 6 bases, the J end lost 6 bases, and 11 bases lay between the germline ends.

The V and J genes are TRBV19 and TRBJ2-7; D unclear. Trimming shortened V by 3 bases and J by 2 bases, and 17 bases separated the two germline ends. The CDR3 extends over 16 amino acids. Germline CDR1 and CDR2: LNHDA and SQIVND (reference sequence). The chain's CDR3 is CASSIFPPNQAYEQYF. The CDR3 DNA reads TGTGCCAGTAGTATCTTTCCTCCGAACCAGGCCTACGAGCAGTACTTC.

The chain carries TRBV28 and TRBJ2-3, with 11 bases lining up with TRBD2. The trim removed 10 bases at V and 3 bases at J, leaving 9 bases unmatched. The V gene's germline CDR1 is MDHEN and CDR2 SYDVKM. The CDR3 contains 15 residues. CDR3 amino acids: CAIQLAGVQTDTQYF. DNA of the CDR3: TGTGCCATCCAACTAGCGGGGGTGCAAACAGATACGCAGTATTTT.

The genes are TRBV28 and TRBJ2-7; 8 nucleotides agree with TRBD1. Germline CDR1 MDHEN, CDR2 SYDVKM. The CDR3 consists of 15 residues. V dropped 6 bases and J dropped 0; count of bases not matched to a gene: 7. CDR3 DNA sequence: TGTGCCAGCAGCGAACCGACAGGGGCCTCCTACGAGCAGTACTTC. Translation gives CASSEPTGASYEQYF.

The chain has TRBV28 and TRBJ1-1; 7 nucleotides line up with TRBD1. The CDR3 runs 15 residues. Germline CDR1 reads MDHEN; CDR2 reads SYDVKM. V was clipped by 3 bases and J by 5 bases; unmatched bases: 9. This CDR3 is CASSFRAGGRTEAFF. DNA for the CDR3: TGTGCCAGCAGTTTTCGAGCAGGGGGGAGGACTGAAGCTTTCTTT.

This clone was detected a few times. The genes are TRBV6-5 and TRBJ1-6; 9 bases fit TRBD1. This CDR3 comprises 14 residues. Per germline, CDR1 MNHEY and CDR2 SVGAGI. With V trimmed by 6 bases and J by 6 bases, 3 bases remained unmatched. CDR3 sequence reads: CASRMTGGNSPLHF. The CDR3 nucleotides read TGTGCCAGCAGAATGACAGGGGGTAATTCACCCCTCCACTTT.

This clone appeared a few times. The genes are TRBV30 and TRBJ1-2; no reliable D call. The germline gives CDR1 GTSNPN, CDR2 SVGIG (reference sequence). The CDR3 is 16 residues long. Trimming pared 0 bases from V and 3 bases from J, leaving 17 bases between. The CDR3 DNA reads TGTGCCTGGAGTGTATCCCGGGGTCGGGAGGACTATGGCTACACCTTC. It yields the protein CAWSVSRGREDYGYTF. The full variable domain, completed using reference TRBV30 and TRBJ1-2, is SQTIHQWPATLVQPVGSPLSLECTVEGTSNPNLYWYRQAAGRGLQLLFYSVGIGQISSEVPQNLSASRPQDRQFILSSKKLLLSDSGFYLCAWSVSRGREDYGYTFGSGTRLTVV.

This clone has just a few counts. The chain uses TRBV9 and TRBJ1-2; a weak D match, TRBD1 (5 bases). Between the trimmed V and J ends, which lost 4 bases and 5 bases, there was a span of 15 bases. This CDR3 is 14 amino acids long. CDR1 and CDR2 from the germline V gene are SGDLS and YYNGEE. For the CDR3, the DNA is TGTGCCAGCAGCCCCGGGGGGTCTGGGTATGGCTACACCTTC. Protein sequence: CASSPGGSGYGYTF.

A single count supports this clone. The chain is built from TRBV28 and TRBJ1-1, with a weak D call TRBD1 (6 bases). From germline, CDR1 is MDHEN and CDR2 SYDVKM. CDR3 size: 15 residues. Deletions cut 4 bases from V and 4 bases from J, with 16 bases between. The DNA for the CDR3 is TGTGCCAGCAGTTGGGCGGGGGGCAGAGGCACTGAAGCTTTCTTT. This codes for CASSWAGGRGTEAFF.

This chain links TRBV7-9 with TRBJ1-5, with 9 bases that match TRBD1. Germline V gives CDR1 SEHNR, CDR2 FQNEAQ (reference sequence). V gave up 5 bases and J gave up 6 bases; unmatched junction bases: 5. The CDR3 contains 14 residues. The CDR3 DNA follows: TGTGCCAGCAGCCCGGGACAGGGCATTCAGCCCCAGCATTTT. This encodes CASSPGQGIQPQHF.

The DNA of the CDR3 is TGCAGCGTTGAACTGGCGGGGACCGGCGAGCAGTACTTC. Translated: CSVELAGTGEQYF. The chain employs TRBV29-1 and TRBJ2-7; perhaps TRBD2 as D (6 bases). Trimming removed 2 bases from V and 6 bases from J, with 14 bases in between. The CDR3 spans 13 residues. Germline loops: CDR1 SQVTM, CDR2 ANQGSEA.